The rows below give T cell receptor beta chains drawn from one sample of a study of control samples from healthy donors and cancer patients. The protocol was immunoSEQ multiplex PCR, while the TCRdb copy is restricted to in-frame clones and leaves out a portion. The sample lists about 120,000 clones; roughly 95% were seen once. Sequencing input: blood. The receptor set was obtained from a man aged 25-45 years in good health. Each CDR3 is given with its conserved first and last residue. A D gene is named only where the DNA matches it firmly. A row's size may be missing; if present it is once, few, many or a size class.

CDR3nt: TGTGCCAGCAGCTTGGATCAGGGGTTTGGTCAGCCCCAGCATTTT; CDR3aa: CASSLDQGFGQPQHF; v_gene: TRBV11-2; j_gene: TRBJ1-5; d_gene: NA; abundance: NA
CDR3nt: TGTGCCAGCAGCTTGACAGGGGCCAACACCGGGGAGCTGTTTTTT; CDR3aa: CASSLTGANTGELFF; v_gene: TRBV7-3; j_gene: TRBJ2-2; d_gene: TRBD1; abundance: NA
CDR3nt: TGTGCCAGCACCTCCCGGCAGGGGACAGATACGCAGTATTTT; CDR3aa: CASTSRQGTDTQYF; v_gene: TRBV11-2; j_gene: TRBJ2-3; d_gene: NA; abundance: NA
CDR3nt: TGTGCCAGCAGCTTGGCGGATCGGGACATAAGCACAGATACGCAGTATTTT; CDR3aa: CASSLADRDISTDTQYF; v_gene: TRBV5-4; j_gene: TRBJ2-3; d_gene: NA; abundance: NA
CDR3nt: TGCGCCAGCAGCCAAGGGAGTACAGGATACTCTTCACCCCTCCACTTT; CDR3aa: CASSQGSTGYSSPLHF; v_gene: TRBV4-1; j_gene: TRBJ1-6; d_gene: NA; abundance: NA
CDR3nt: TGTGCCAGCAGTGCTATTGGGGAGACCCAGTACTTC; CDR3aa: CASSAIGETQYF; v_gene: TRBV2; j_gene: TRBJ2-5; d_gene: NA; abundance: NA
CDR3nt: TGTGCCATCAGTGAGTCTGGGCATCGGGCTTTCTTT; CDR3aa: CAISESGHRAFF; v_gene: TRBV10-3; j_gene: TRBJ1-1; d_gene: NA; abundance: NA
CDR3nt: TGTGCCAGCTCGTCTCAACAAGAGACCCAGTACTTC; CDR3aa: CASSSQQETQYF; v_gene: TRBV18; j_gene: TRBJ2-5; d_gene: NA; abundance: NA
CDR3nt: TGTGCCAGCAGCGGCTCTAGCGATGGCACAGATACGCAGTATTTT; CDR3aa: CASSGSSDGTDTQYF; v_gene: TRBV7-6; j_gene: TRBJ2-3; d_gene: NA; abundance: once
CDR3nt: TGTGCCAGCAGTTACTCGCAGGGCGGCTACGAGCAGTACTTC; CDR3aa: CASSYSQGGYEQYF; v_gene: TRBV6-5; j_gene: TRBJ2-7; d_gene: NA; abundance: NA
CDR3nt: TGTGCCAGCAGTGAGGCCAGGGGGTCCTACGAGCAGTACTTC; CDR3aa: CASSEARGSYEQYF; v_gene: TRBV2; j_gene: TRBJ2-7; d_gene: TRBD1; abundance: NA
CDR3nt: TGTGCCAGCACCGTAGCGGTGGCAGTGAATCAGCCCCAGCATTTT; CDR3aa: CASTVAVAVNQPQHF; v_gene: TRBV27; j_gene: TRBJ1-5; d_gene: NA; abundance: NA
CDR3nt: TGTGCCAGCAGGCGGGGCCGGGGGGACTATGGCTACACCTTC; CDR3aa: CASRRGRGDYGYTF; v_gene: TRBV9; j_gene: TRBJ1-2; d_gene: NA; abundance: NA
CDR3nt: TGTGCCAGCAGTGAGTACGAGCAGTACTTC; CDR3aa: CASSEYEQYF; v_gene: TRBV2; j_gene: TRBJ2-7; d_gene: NA; abundance: NA
CDR3nt: TGTGCCAGCAGCTTATTGGAGGGGGCGGGGAATGAGCAGTTCTTC; CDR3aa: CASSLLEGAGNEQFF; v_gene: TRBV7-6; j_gene: TRBJ2-1; d_gene: NA; abundance: NA
CDR3nt: TGTGCCAGCGAGGGACAGAGTAGTAGGTACTTC; CDR3aa: CASEGQSSRYF; v_gene: TRBV2; j_gene: TRBJ2-7; d_gene: TRBD1; abundance: NA
CDR3nt: TGCGCCAGCAGCCAAGAGCGCAGCTACGAGCAGTACTTC; CDR3aa: CASSQERSYEQYF; v_gene: TRBV4-3; j_gene: TRBJ2-7; d_gene: NA; abundance: once
CDR3nt: TGTGCCAGCTCACCAGGGACAGGGAACACTGAAGCTTTCTTT; CDR3aa: CASSPGTGNTEAFF; v_gene: TRBV18; j_gene: TRBJ1-1; d_gene: TRBD1; abundance: NA
CDR3nt: TGTGCCAGCACCGAGGGACAGGGTCGCAATCAGCCCCAGCATTTT; CDR3aa: CASTEGQGRNQPQHF; v_gene: TRBV6-5; j_gene: TRBJ1-5; d_gene: TRBD1; abundance: NA
CDR3nt: TGCGCCAGCAGCGTAACACGACAGGGTCCGTCAGAAGCTTTCTTT; CDR3aa: CASSVTRQGPSEAFF; v_gene: TRBV4-1; j_gene: TRBJ1-1; d_gene: TRBD1; abundance: NA
CDR3nt: TGTGCCAGCAGCCAAGGGACAGTCGGCTACACCTTC; CDR3aa: CASSQGTVGYTF; v_gene: TRBV3-1/TRBV3-2; j_gene: TRBJ1-2; d_gene: NA; abundance: NA
CDR3nt: TGTGCCAGCAGTAGGCCAACCACGGGCAATGAGCAGTTCTTC; CDR3aa: CASSRPTTGNEQFF; v_gene: TRBV25-1; j_gene: TRBJ2-1; d_gene: NA; abundance: NA
CDR3nt: TGTGCCTGGAGTCCTTGGACGCAGGATCAGCCCCAGCATTTT; CDR3aa: CAWSPWTQDQPQHF; v_gene: TRBV30; j_gene: TRBJ1-5; d_gene: NA; abundance: once
CDR3nt: TGTGCTAGCAGCTCCGCACCCCTAACCCAGGGAAGGGGGAATTACTATGGCTACACCTTC; CDR3aa: CASSSAPLTQGRGNYYGYTF; v_gene: TRBV7-7; j_gene: TRBJ1-2; d_gene: NA; abundance: once
CDR3nt: TGTGCCAGCAGAGGACAGGGCCAGCCAGATACGCAGTATTTT; CDR3aa: CASRGQGQPDTQYF; v_gene: TRBV7-3; j_gene: TRBJ2-3; d_gene: TRBD1; abundance: NA
CDR3nt: TGCGCCAGCAGCTTGGGGAGTTCTAATGAAAAACTGTTTTTT; CDR3aa: CASSLGSSNEKLFF; v_gene: TRBV5-1; j_gene: TRBJ1-4; d_gene: NA; abundance: NA
CDR3nt: TGCGCCAGCAGCCAAGATGGCAGGGGTACGTCTGAAGCTTTCTTT; CDR3aa: CASSQDGRGTSEAFF; v_gene: TRBV4-1; j_gene: TRBJ1-1; d_gene: NA; abundance: NA
CDR3nt: TGTGCCAGCAGTTCCCCCTCGGGGCGTTCCTACGAGCAGTACTTC; CDR3aa: CASSSPSGRSYEQYF; v_gene: TRBV6-5; j_gene: TRBJ2-7; d_gene: NA; abundance: NA
CDR3nt: TGTGCCTGGAAAACTACAGGGCTAGAGATGAACACTGAAGCTTTCTTT; CDR3aa: CAWKTTGLEMNTEAFF; v_gene: TRBV30; j_gene: TRBJ1-1; d_gene: NA; abundance: NA
CDR3nt: TGTGCCAGCAGTTTAGAGGTTCGCTCCTACAATGAGCAGTTCTTC; CDR3aa: CASSLEVRSYNEQFF; v_gene: TRBV27; j_gene: TRBJ2-1; d_gene: NA; abundance: NA
CDR3nt: TGTGCCAGCAGCCCTCGAGTCGACTATGGCTACACCTTC; CDR3aa: CASSPRVDYGYTF; v_gene: TRBV4-2; j_gene: TRBJ1-2; d_gene: NA; abundance: NA
CDR3nt: TGTGCCAGCAGGGGACAAGCGGGGGGCAACACCGGGGAGCTGTTTTTT; CDR3aa: CASRGQAGGNTGELFF; v_gene: TRBV6-6; j_gene: TRBJ2-2; d_gene: TRBD2; abundance: NA
CDR3nt: TGTGCCAGTAGTATAGGACTAGTCCAAGAGACCCAGTACTTC; CDR3aa: CASSIGLVQETQYF; v_gene: TRBV19; j_gene: TRBJ2-5; d_gene: NA; abundance: NA
CDR3nt: TGCAGTGCTAGGCCGGAGGAGACCCAGTACTTC; CDR3aa: CSARPEETQYF; v_gene: TRBV20-1; j_gene: TRBJ2-5; d_gene: NA; abundance: NA
CDR3nt: TGTGCCAGCAGCCCAACGGGTGGATCCACAGATACGCAGTATTTT; CDR3aa: CASSPTGGSTDTQYF; v_gene: TRBV5-4; j_gene: TRBJ2-3; d_gene: NA; abundance: once
CDR3nt: TGCGCCAGCAGCTTGGTGGGACAGAATTCACCCCTCCACTTT; CDR3aa: CASSLVGQNSPLHF; v_gene: TRBV5-1; j_gene: TRBJ1-6; d_gene: TRBD1; abundance: NA
CDR3nt: TGTGCCAGCAGCTTAGCTTTTCCGGGGGGGCAAGAGACCCAGTACTTC; CDR3aa: CASSLAFPGGQETQYF; v_gene: TRBV7-9; j_gene: TRBJ2-5; d_gene: TRBD2; abundance: NA
CDR3nt: TGCAGTGCCAGTCAGAGCAAGCCCTACGAGCAGTACTTC; CDR3aa: CSASQSKPYEQYF; v_gene: TRBV20-1; j_gene: TRBJ2-7; d_gene: NA; abundance: NA
CDR3nt: TGTGCCACCAGCTTCCGGGACAGGACCTCAAGGGAGCAGTTCTTC; CDR3aa: CATSFRDRTSREQFF; v_gene: TRBV15; j_gene: TRBJ2-1; d_gene: TRBD1; abundance: NA
CDR3nt: TGTGCCAGCAGCGTAGCAGGGGCCACTAATGAAAAACTGTTTTTT; CDR3aa: CASSVAGATNEKLFF; v_gene: TRBV9; j_gene: TRBJ1-4; d_gene: NA; abundance: NA
CDR3nt: TGTGCCAGCTCACGTGGACAGACTAATGAAAAACTGTTTTTT; CDR3aa: CASSRGQTNEKLFF; v_gene: TRBV18; j_gene: TRBJ1-4; d_gene: NA; abundance: once
CDR3nt: TGTGCCAGCAGCTTGCTTCGGGTTTATAATTCACCCCTCCACTTT; CDR3aa: CASSLLRVYNSPLHF; v_gene: TRBV5-6; j_gene: TRBJ1-6; d_gene: NA; abundance: NA
CDR3nt: TGTGCCAGCAGCCCACTGGAGGGTAGAACCTACGAGCAGTACTTC; CDR3aa: CASSPLEGRTYEQYF; v_gene: TRBV11-2; j_gene: TRBJ2-7; d_gene: NA; abundance: once
CDR3nt: TGTGCCAGCCAGCTGGTGGGCAATCAGCCCCAGCATTTT; CDR3aa: CASQLVGNQPQHF; v_gene: TRBV28; j_gene: TRBJ1-5; d_gene: NA; abundance: NA
CDR3nt: TGCGCCAGCAGCCAAGGAGGGTGGGATACGCAGTATTTT; CDR3aa: CASSQGGWDTQYF; v_gene: TRBV4-1; j_gene: TRBJ2-3; d_gene: NA; abundance: NA
CDR3nt: TGTGCCAGCACTACCGGGGATGAAAAACTGTTTTTT; CDR3aa: CASTTGDEKLFF; v_gene: TRBV6-5; j_gene: TRBJ1-4; d_gene: NA; abundance: NA
CDR3nt: TGTGCCAGCAGTTACACTCGCACCGGGGAGCTGTTTTTT; CDR3aa: CASSYTRTGELFF; v_gene: TRBV6-2/TRBV6-3; j_gene: TRBJ2-2; d_gene: NA; abundance: NA
CDR3nt: TGCGCCAGCAGCCAAGATTACGCAGGAACCTATGGCTACACCTTC; CDR3aa: CASSQDYAGTYGYTF; v_gene: TRBV4-1; j_gene: TRBJ1-2; d_gene: NA; abundance: NA
CDR3nt: TGTGCCAGCAGCTCCGGACAGCCAACGGGTTATAATTCACCCCTCCACTTT; CDR3aa: CASSSGQPTGYNSPLHF; v_gene: TRBV5-8; j_gene: TRBJ1-6; d_gene: NA; abundance: NA
CDR3nt: TGTGCCAGCAGCCGAACGCTCCCCGGGAACACTGAAGCTTTCTTT; CDR3aa: CASSRTLPGNTEAFF; v_gene: TRBV6-5; j_gene: TRBJ1-1; d_gene: NA; abundance: NA
CDR3nt: TGTGCCAGCAGTCTCGCCGGGACAGGGCGAGAAAAACTGTTTTTT; CDR3aa: CASSLAGTGREKLFF; v_gene: TRBV28; j_gene: TRBJ1-4; d_gene: TRBD1; abundance: NA
CDR3nt: TGTGCCAGCAGTACATGGGACAGCTCCTACGAGCAGTACTTC; CDR3aa: CASSTWDSSYEQYF; v_gene: TRBV27; j_gene: TRBJ2-7; d_gene: TRBD1; abundance: NA
CDR3nt: TGTGCCTGGGATGACAAGAACACTGAAGCTTTCTTT; CDR3aa: CAWDDKNTEAFF; v_gene: TRBV30; j_gene: TRBJ1-1; d_gene: NA; abundance: NA